The 5 T cell receptor beta chains presented below share a single source sample, sequenced in a study of OX40 agonist ivuxolimab in advanced cancers. This table comes from immunoSEQ multiplex PCR, and its TCRdb copy is limited to in-frame clones, with some not included. The sample records about 36,000 clones, around two thirds being singletons. The input for sequencing was CD4+ or CD8+ T cells sorted from blood, taken in a trial of the OX40 agonist ivuxolimab. Every receptor here comes from an adult with an advanced solid tumor such as melanoma, head and neck, liver or kidney cancer.

This rearrangement joins TRBV30 to TRBJ2-6; D assignment may be TRBD1 or TRBD2 (5 bases each). V was trimmed by 0 bases and J by 4 bases, leaving 10 bases between them. The CDR3 has 15 amino acids. Per germline, CDR1 GTSNPN and CDR2 SVGIG (reference sequence). For the CDR3, the DNA is TGTGCCTGGAGTGTTTCGTGGGACGGGGCCAACGTCCTGACTTTC. This encodes CAWSVSWDGANVLTF. Using reference TRBV30 and TRBJ2-6 for the parts outside the CDR3, the full variable domain is SQTIHQWPATLVQPVGSPLSLECTVEGTSNPNLYWYRQAAGRGLQLLFYSVGIGQISSEVPQNLSASRPQDRQFILSSKKLLLSDSGFYLCAWSVSWDGANVLTFGAGSRLTVL.

The V and J genes are TRBV5-1 and TRBJ1-4, with no clear D. CDR3 length: 14 residues. Between the trimmed V and J ends, which lost 6 bases and 4 bases, there was a span of 13 bases. CDR1 and CDR2 (germline): SGHRS, YFSETQ. In nucleotides, the CDR3 is TGCGCCAGCACCCCTGACGCTTTTAATGAAAAACTGTTTTTT. Encoded protein: CASTPDAFNEKLFF.

This clone was seen a few times. V usage is TRBV6-5 and J usage is TRBJ2-3; TRBD1 agrees at 10 bases. Germline loops: CDR1 MNHEY, CDR2 SVGAGI. Trimming cost V 11 bases and J 7 bases; bases outside gene matches: 6. This CDR3 region has 12 residues. For the CDR3, the DNA is TGTGCCTCTGGGACAGGGGCGAATACGCAGTATTTT. Translated, it gives CASGTGANTQYF.

The rearrangement links TRBV2 to TRBJ1-2; the match to TRBD1 covers 8 bases. The CDR3 runs 14 residues. After removal of 5 bases from V and 4 bases from J, the junction contained 6 bases not matched to a gene. Germline CDR1 and CDR2: SNHLY and FYNNEI. CDR3 loop: CASSPTGEVYGYTF. CDR3 DNA: TGTGCCAGCAGTCCGACAGGGGAGGTCTATGGCTACACCTTC.

The chain employs TRBV6-6 and TRBJ1-1; unclear D gene. CDR1 and CDR2 from the germline V gene are MNHNY and SVGAGI (reference sequence). The ends were cut back, 7 bases at V and 8 bases at J, with 14 bases in the middle. CDR3 length: 12 residues. CDR3 nucleotides: TGTGCCAGCACCTACCCCTTACAGGAAGCTTTCTTT. Its protein product is CASTYPLQEAFF.